This T cell receptor (beta chain) was sequenced for a study of regulatory T cells in long-lasting Graves disease. This clonotype was detected many times. To make TCR beta libraries, researchers used iRepertoire HTBI primers and Arm-PCR of CDR3 regions. From the multiplex PCR reads, TCRdb called clonotypes with MiXCR, one entry per CDR3 protein. Here the sample spans 540,000 or so distinct CDR3 sequences, roughly 14% being singletons. Documented time point: newly diagnosed GD, antithyroid drugs for less than 3 months. RNA isolated from PBMCs was used to make the TCR library. These same data were also listed under a study on T cells in Graves' hyperthyroidism and ophthalmopathy.

This clonotype was obtained from a man aged 25-45 years with Graves disease. The specimen comprised peripheral blood mononuclear cells (PBMCs), sampled at new diagnosis, from a patient treated with antithyroid drugs.

CDR3 loop: CASSLRQSTDTQYF. Here the CDR3 DNA reads TGTGCCAGCAGCTTACGACAGAGCACAGATACGCAGTATTTT. V and J are TRBV7-9 and TRBJ2-3; D perhaps matches TRBD1 (5 bases). V was trimmed by 2 bases and J by 0 bases, leaving 6 bases between them. In germline, CDR1 is SEHNR, CDR2 FQNEAQ (reference sequence). The CDR3 consists of 14 residues.